This T cell receptor beta chain derives from a study of identical twins. A universal primer site arose from template switching, and cDNA bore unique molecular identifiers. TCRdb processed the 5' RACE reads anew with MiXCR; each CDR3 protein has one entry. The table lists more than 650,000 distinct CDR3 sequences, 5.5% to 6.5% of them singletons, with around 2% in the top ten. This clonotype came up many times. What it binds is unknown. Whole-study findings and limits: Sequences that were beta out-of-frame showed weaker excess twin sharing. Twins shared out-of-frame alpha sequences with excess low generation probability.

Losses at the gene ends were 0 bases for V and 8 bases for J; bases not matched to a gene: 9. The CDR3 runs 17 residues. The germline V gene encodes CDR1 MNHEY and CDR2 SVGAGI. This sequence joins TRBV6-5 and TRBJ2-1, with 11 nucleotides matching TRBD1. Sequencing was performed on naive T cells sorted from blood. The receptor comes from a man aged 18 to 29 in good health. CDR3 in DNA: TGTGCCAGCAGTTACTCGGGGACGGGACAGGGGGGACATGAGCAGTTCTTC. Residues: CASSYSGTGQGGHEQFF.